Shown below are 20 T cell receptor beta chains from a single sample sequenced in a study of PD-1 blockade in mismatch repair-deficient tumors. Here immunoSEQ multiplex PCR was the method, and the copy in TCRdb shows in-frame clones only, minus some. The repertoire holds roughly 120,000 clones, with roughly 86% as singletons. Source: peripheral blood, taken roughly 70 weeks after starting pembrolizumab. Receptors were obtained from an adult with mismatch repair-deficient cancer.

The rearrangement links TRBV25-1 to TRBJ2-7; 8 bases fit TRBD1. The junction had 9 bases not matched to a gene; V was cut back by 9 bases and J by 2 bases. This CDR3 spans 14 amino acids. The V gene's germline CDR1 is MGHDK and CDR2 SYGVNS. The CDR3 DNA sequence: TGTGCCAGTTCCCCGGGGACAGGTCCCTACGAGCAGTACTTC. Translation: CASSPGTGPYEQYF.

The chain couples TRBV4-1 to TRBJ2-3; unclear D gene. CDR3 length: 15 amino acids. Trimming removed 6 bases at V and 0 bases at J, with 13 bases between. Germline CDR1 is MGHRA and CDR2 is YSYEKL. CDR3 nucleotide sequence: TGCGCCAGCAGACCGACCAGTGCTAGCACAGATACGCAGTATTTT. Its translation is CASRPTSASTDTQYF.

CDR3 bases: TGTGCCACCAGCAGAGGGAATGTGGGGACCGAATTCAATGAGCAGTTCTTC. It encodes CATSRGNVGTEFNEQFF. The genes are TRBV15 and TRBJ2-1; either TRBD1 or TRBD2 may fit D (5 bases each). V was shortened by 1 base and J by 6 bases, with 19 bases between the two germline ends. CDR3 length: 17 amino acids. In germline, CDR1 is LNHNV, CDR2 YYDKDF (reference sequence).

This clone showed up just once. CDR3 residues: CASSSLGQDTGELFF. The CDR3 coding sequence is TGTGCCAGTAGTAGCTTGGGTCAAGACACCGGGGAGCTGTTTTTT. The V gene is TRBV19, the J gene TRBJ2-2; D ambiguous. Germline CDR1 LNHDA, CDR2 SQIVND (reference sequence). The CDR3 has 15 residues. Trimming took off 4 bases at V and 3 bases at J, with 12 bases between the two ends.

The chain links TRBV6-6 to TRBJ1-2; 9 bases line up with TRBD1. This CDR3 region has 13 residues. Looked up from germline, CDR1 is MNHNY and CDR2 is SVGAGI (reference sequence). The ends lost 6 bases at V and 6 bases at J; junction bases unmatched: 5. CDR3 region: CASSPRDRDGYTF. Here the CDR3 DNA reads TGTGCCAGCAGCCCTAGGGACAGGGATGGCTACACCTTC.

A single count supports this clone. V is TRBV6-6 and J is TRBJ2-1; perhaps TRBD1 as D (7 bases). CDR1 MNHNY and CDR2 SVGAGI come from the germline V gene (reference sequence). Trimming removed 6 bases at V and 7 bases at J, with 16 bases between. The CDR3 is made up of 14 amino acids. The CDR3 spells CASSQGGRGNEQFF. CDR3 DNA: TGTGCCAGCAGCCAGGGGGGAAGGGGAAATGAGCAGTTCTTC.

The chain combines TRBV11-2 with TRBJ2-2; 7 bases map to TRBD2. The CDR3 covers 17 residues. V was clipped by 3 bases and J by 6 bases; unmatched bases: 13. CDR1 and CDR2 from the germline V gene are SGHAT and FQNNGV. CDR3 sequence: CASSLAPRLAWAGELFF. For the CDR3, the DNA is TGTGCCAGCAGCTTGGCGCCACGACTAGCCTGGGCCGGGGAGCTGTTTTTT.

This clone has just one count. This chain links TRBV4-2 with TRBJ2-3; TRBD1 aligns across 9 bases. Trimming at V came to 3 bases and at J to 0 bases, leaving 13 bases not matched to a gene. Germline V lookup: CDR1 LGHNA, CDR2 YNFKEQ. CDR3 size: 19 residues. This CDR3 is CASSHHDLWGQGSTDTQYF. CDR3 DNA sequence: TGTGCCAGCAGCCACCACGACTTGTGGGGACAGGGAAGCACAGATACGCAGTATTTT.

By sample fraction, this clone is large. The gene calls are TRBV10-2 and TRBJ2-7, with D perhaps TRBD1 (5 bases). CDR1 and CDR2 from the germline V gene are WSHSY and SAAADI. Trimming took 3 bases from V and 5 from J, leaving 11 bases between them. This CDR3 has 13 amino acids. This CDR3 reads CASSDSQGNEQYF. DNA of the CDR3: TGCGCCAGCAGTGATAGTCAGGGTAACGAGCAGTACTTC.

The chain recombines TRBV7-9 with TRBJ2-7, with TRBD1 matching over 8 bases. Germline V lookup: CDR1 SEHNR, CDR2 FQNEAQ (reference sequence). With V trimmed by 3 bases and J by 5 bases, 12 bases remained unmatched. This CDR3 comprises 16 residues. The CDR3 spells CASSFTGQGIFDEQYF. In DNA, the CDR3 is TGTGCCAGCAGCTTTACAGGACAGGGTATTTTCGACGAGCAGTACTTC.

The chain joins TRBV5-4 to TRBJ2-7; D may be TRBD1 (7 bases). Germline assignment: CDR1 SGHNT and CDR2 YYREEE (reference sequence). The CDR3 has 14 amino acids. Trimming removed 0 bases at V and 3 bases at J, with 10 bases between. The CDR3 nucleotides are TGTGCCAGCAGCTTGGGGCAGGGGGGCTACGAGCAGTACTTC. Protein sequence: CASSLGQGGYEQYF. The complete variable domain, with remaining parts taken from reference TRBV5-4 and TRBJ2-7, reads ETGVTQSPTHLIKTRGQQVTLRCSSQSGHNTVSWYQQALGQGPQFIFQYYREEENGRGNFPPRFSGLQFPNYSSELNVNALELDDSALYLCASSLGQGGYEQYFGPGTRLTVT.

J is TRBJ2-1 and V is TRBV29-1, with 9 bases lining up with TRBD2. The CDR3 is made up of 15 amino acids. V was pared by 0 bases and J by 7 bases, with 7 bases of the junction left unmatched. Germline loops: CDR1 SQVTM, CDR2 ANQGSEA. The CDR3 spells CSVEEGLAGPNEQFF. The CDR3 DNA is TGCAGCGTTGAAGAAGGGCTAGCGGGACCAAATGAGCAGTTCTTC.

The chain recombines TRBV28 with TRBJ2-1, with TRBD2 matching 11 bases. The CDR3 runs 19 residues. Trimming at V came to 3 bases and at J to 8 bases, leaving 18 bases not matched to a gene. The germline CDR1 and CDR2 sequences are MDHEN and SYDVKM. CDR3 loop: CASSFPWTNPSGRFDEQFF. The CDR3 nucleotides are TGTGCCAGCAGTTTTCCGTGGACCAATCCTAGCGGGAGGTTCGATGAGCAGTTCTTC. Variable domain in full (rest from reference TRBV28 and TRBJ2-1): DVKVTQSSRYLVKRTGEKVFLECVQDMDHENMFWYRQDPGLGLRLIYFSYDVKMKEKGDIPEGYSVSREKKERFSLILESASTNQTSMYLCASSFPWTNPSGRFDEQFFGPGTRLTVL.

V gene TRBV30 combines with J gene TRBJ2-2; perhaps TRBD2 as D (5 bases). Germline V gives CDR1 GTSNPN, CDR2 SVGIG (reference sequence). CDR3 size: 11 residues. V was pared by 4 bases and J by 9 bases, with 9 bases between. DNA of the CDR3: TGTGCCTGGAACGAGGGTCGGGAGCTGTTTTTT. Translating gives CAWNEGRELFF.

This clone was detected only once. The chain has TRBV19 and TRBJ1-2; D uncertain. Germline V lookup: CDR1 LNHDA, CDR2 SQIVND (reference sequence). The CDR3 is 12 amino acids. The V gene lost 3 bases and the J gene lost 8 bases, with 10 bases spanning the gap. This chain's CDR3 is CASSIATVGYTF. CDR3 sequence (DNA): TGTGCCAGTAGTATCGCGACTGTGGGCTACACCTTC.

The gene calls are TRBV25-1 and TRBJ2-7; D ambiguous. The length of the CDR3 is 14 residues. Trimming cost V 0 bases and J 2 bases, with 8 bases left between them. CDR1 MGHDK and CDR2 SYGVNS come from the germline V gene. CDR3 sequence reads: CASSEYRQTYEQYF. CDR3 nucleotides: TGTGCCAGCAGTGAATATAGGCAAACCTACGAGCAGTACTTC.

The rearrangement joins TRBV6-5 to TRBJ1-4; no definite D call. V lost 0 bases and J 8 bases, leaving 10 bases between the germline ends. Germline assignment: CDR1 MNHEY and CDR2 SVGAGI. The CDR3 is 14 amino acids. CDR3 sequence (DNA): TGTGCCAGCAGTTACTCGCGCTATCAGGAAAAACTGTTTTTT. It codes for CASSYSRYQEKLFF.

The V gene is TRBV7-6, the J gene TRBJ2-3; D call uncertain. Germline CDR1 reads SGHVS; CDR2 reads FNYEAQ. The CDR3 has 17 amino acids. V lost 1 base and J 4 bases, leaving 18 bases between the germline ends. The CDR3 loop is CASSLGDDEGKADTQYF. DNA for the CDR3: TGTGCCAGCAGCTTAGGCGACGACGAAGGTAAGGCAGATACGCAGTATTTT.

This CDR3 reads CASSPETWGQYF. As DNA, the CDR3 is TGTGCCAGCAGTCCCGAGACTTGGGGGCAGTACTTC. The chain joins TRBV28 to TRBJ2-7; no definite D call. Germline V gives CDR1 MDHEN, CDR2 SYDVKM. V lost 5 bases and J 9 bases, leaving 14 bases between the germline ends. This CDR3 is 12 amino acids long.

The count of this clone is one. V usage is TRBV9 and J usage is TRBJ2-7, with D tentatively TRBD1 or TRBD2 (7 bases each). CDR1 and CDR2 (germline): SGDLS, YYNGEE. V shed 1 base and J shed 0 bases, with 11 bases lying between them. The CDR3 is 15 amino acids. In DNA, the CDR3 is TGTGCCAGCAGCGTACAGGGGGAGGGCTCCTACGAGCAGTACTTC. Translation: CASSVQGEGSYEQYF. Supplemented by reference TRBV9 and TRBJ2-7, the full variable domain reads DSGVTQTPKHLITATGQRVTLRCSPRSGDLSVYWYQQSLDQGLQFLIQYYNGEERAKGNILERFSAQQFPDLHSELNLSSLELGDSALYFCASSVQGEGSYEQYFGPGTRLTVT.